These T cell receptor beta chains were read from a single sample in a study of CD8+ T cells in alopecia areata. The table came from immunoSEQ multiplex PCR; TCRdb's copy has only in-frame clones and leaves some out. The table shows 100,000 to 150,000 clones, with more than 40% occurring only once. Sequences were derived from CD8+ T cells sorted from blood, sampled at week 0. The source is a human donor with alopecia areata. The CDR3 runs from the conserved cysteine through the conserved F or W. The D gene is left open where the match is weak. Expanded clones are given a class, and other clones once, few, many or no size at all.

j_gene: TRBJ2-5; abundance: NA; d_gene: NA; v_gene: TRBV7-8; CDR3nt: TGTGCCAGCTCCGGAGGCGGAAGAGAGACCCAGTACTTC; CDR3aa: CASSGGGRETQYF
j_gene: TRBJ2-1; abundance: NA; d_gene: TRBD1; v_gene: TRBV5-1; CDR3nt: TGCGCCAGCAGCTTTTTGGACAGGCTGAACAATGAGCAGTTCTTC; CDR3aa: CASSFLDRLNNEQFF
j_gene: TRBJ2-3; abundance: NA; d_gene: NA; v_gene: TRBV29-1; CDR3nt: TGCAGCGTTCGAGCTGGTACTCCAGATACGCAGTATTTT; CDR3aa: CSVRAGTPDTQYF
j_gene: TRBJ1-1; abundance: NA; d_gene: NA; v_gene: TRBV27; CDR3nt: TGTGCCAGCAGTTTCGACAGCCCGGGCACTGAAGCTTTCTTT; CDR3aa: CASSFDSPGTEAFF
j_gene: TRBJ1-1; abundance: few; d_gene: TRBD1; v_gene: TRBV19; CDR3nt: TGTGCCAGTAGTACCCCTAGGGACAGGGGTCCTGAAGCTTTCTTT; CDR3aa: CASSTPRDRGPEAFF
j_gene: TRBJ2-3; abundance: few; d_gene: TRBD2; v_gene: TRBV29-1; CDR3nt: TGCAGCGTTGAAGATCTTACCGTGGCTAGCGGGGGGGAAGATACGCAGTATTTT; CDR3aa: CSVEDLTVASGGEDTQYF
j_gene: TRBJ1-2; abundance: NA; d_gene: NA; v_gene: TRBV5-6; CDR3nt: TGTGCCAGCAGCCAGCAGGGGTTTGGCTATGGCTACACCTTC; CDR3aa: CASSQQGFGYGYTF
j_gene: TRBJ2-7; abundance: few; d_gene: NA; v_gene: TRBV29-1; CDR3nt: TGCAGCGTTGAGGTCCCAGGGAGGACCTACGAGCAGTACTTC; CDR3aa: CSVEVPGRTYEQYF
j_gene: TRBJ2-7; abundance: NA; d_gene: TRBD1; v_gene: TRBV9; CDR3nt: TGTGCCAGCAGCCCAGGGGGCAGTTCTCGGGGTGAGCAGTACTTC; CDR3aa: CASSPGGSSRGEQYF
j_gene: TRBJ2-6; abundance: NA; d_gene: NA; v_gene: TRBV9; CDR3nt: TGTGCCAGCAGCGCCACAGGACTCAGCTCTGGGGCCAACGTCCTGACTTTC; CDR3aa: CASSATGLSSGANVLTF
j_gene: TRBJ1-1; abundance: NA; d_gene: NA; v_gene: TRBV30; CDR3nt: TGTGCCTGGAGTGTACGGCTACAGGCGAACACTGAAGCTTTCTTT; CDR3aa: CAWSVRLQANTEAFF
j_gene: TRBJ2-7; abundance: once; d_gene: TRBD1; v_gene: TRBV27; CDR3nt: TGTGCCAGCGCCAACAGGGGAAGTGGCTACGAGCAGTACTTC; CDR3aa: CASANRGSGYEQYF
j_gene: TRBJ2-1; abundance: NA; d_gene: TRBD1; v_gene: TRBV29-1; CDR3nt: TGCAGCGTCGCCTCGACAGGGGCGACAAACTACAATGAGCAGTTCTTC; CDR3aa: CSVASTGATNYNEQFF
j_gene: TRBJ2-7; abundance: few; d_gene: NA; v_gene: TRBV13; CDR3nt: TGTGCCAGCAGCGTCTTCCTTCGCGACGAGCAGTACTTC; CDR3aa: CASSVFLRDEQYF
j_gene: TRBJ1-2; abundance: NA; d_gene: NA; v_gene: TRBV29-1; CDR3nt: TGCAGCGTTCGGTCTAACTATGGCTACACCTTC; CDR3aa: CSVRSNYGYTF
j_gene: TRBJ2-6; abundance: NA; d_gene: TRBD1; v_gene: TRBV9; CDR3nt: TGTGCCAGCACCGGGACAGTTCGAAGCATCTCTGGGGCCAACGTCCTGACTTTC; CDR3aa: CASTGTVRSISGANVLTF
j_gene: TRBJ2-1; abundance: NA; d_gene: NA; v_gene: TRBV7-9; CDR3nt: TGTGCCAGCAGCTTAGCGAAGGGACTCTACAATGAGCAGTTCTTC; CDR3aa: CASSLAKGLYNEQFF
j_gene: TRBJ2-4; abundance: few; d_gene: NA; v_gene: TRBV29-1; CDR3nt: TGCAGCGTTGAAGAGGGAACCAAAAACATTCAGTACTTC; CDR3aa: CSVEEGTKNIQYF
j_gene: TRBJ2-7; abundance: NA; d_gene: TRBD2; v_gene: TRBV5-1; CDR3nt: TGCGCCAGCAGCCCCGGACTAGCGGGGGGGACCTACGAGCAGTACTTC; CDR3aa: CASSPGLAGGTYEQYF
j_gene: TRBJ2-7; abundance: NA; d_gene: NA; v_gene: TRBV30; CDR3nt: TGTGCCTGGAGTGAGACAGCAACCTACGAGCAGTACTTC; CDR3aa: CAWSETATYEQYF
j_gene: TRBJ1-6; abundance: many; d_gene: NA; v_gene: TRBV9; CDR3nt: TGTGCCAGCAGCGTAGAAGGGAACGAGGATTCACCCCTCCACTTT; CDR3aa: CASSVEGNEDSPLHF
j_gene: TRBJ2-2; abundance: few; d_gene: NA; v_gene: TRBV7-9; CDR3nt: TGTGCCAGCAGCTCCAGGTGGTTGGGGGAGCTGTTTTTT; CDR3aa: CASSSRWLGELFF
j_gene: TRBJ1-4; abundance: few; d_gene: TRBD1; v_gene: TRBV7-9; CDR3nt: TGTGCCAGCAGCTTTCTAGGGGCAGGGGGCGAAAAACTGTTTTTT; CDR3aa: CASSFLGAGGEKLFF
j_gene: TRBJ1-5; abundance: few; d_gene: TRBD1; v_gene: TRBV10-3; CDR3nt: TGTGCCATCAGTGCTGACAGGGACAATCAGCCCCAGCATTTT; CDR3aa: CAISADRDNQPQHF
j_gene: TRBJ2-1; abundance: NA; d_gene: NA; v_gene: TRBV6-5; CDR3nt: TGTGCCAGCAGTTACTCTCTACCCGACAATGAGCAGTTCTTC; CDR3aa: CASSYSLPDNEQFF